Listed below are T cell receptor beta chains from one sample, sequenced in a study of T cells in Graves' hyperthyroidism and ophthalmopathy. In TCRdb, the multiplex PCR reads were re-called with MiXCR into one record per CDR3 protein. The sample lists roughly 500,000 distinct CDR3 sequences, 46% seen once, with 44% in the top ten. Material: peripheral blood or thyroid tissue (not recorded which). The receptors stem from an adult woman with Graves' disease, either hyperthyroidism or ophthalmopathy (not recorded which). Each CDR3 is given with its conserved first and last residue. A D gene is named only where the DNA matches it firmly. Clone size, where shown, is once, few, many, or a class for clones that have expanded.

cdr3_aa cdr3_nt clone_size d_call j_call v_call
CASSQRFTEAF TGTGCCAGCAGCCAGAGGTTCACTGAAGCTTTC . . TRBJ2-6 TRBV7-9
CASSEPPGLAGLETQYF TGTGCCAGCAGCGAACCTCCGGGACTAGCGGGATTGGAGACCCAGTACTTC . TRBD2 TRBJ2-5 TRBV11-2
CASSLVEGSYEQYF TGTGCCAGCAGCTTAGTGGAGGGATCCTACGAGCAGTACTTC many . TRBJ2-7 TRBV7-9
CASSILGQETQYF TGTGCCAGTAGTATCTTGGGGCAGGAGACCCAGTACTTC many . TRBJ2-5 TRBV19
CASSLGPTVRNQPQHF TGTGCCAGCAGCCTGGGACCGACGGTGAGGAATCAGCCCCAGCATTTT . . TRBJ1-5 TRBV5-6
CASSQSSGRLETQYF TGTGCCAGCAGCCAATCCAGCGGGAGGCTCGAGACCCAGTACTTC few TRBD2 TRBJ2-5 TRBV14
CSARGAGAGDGYTF TGCAGTGCTAGGGGGGCAGGGGCGGGGGATGGCTACACCTTC . . TRBJ1-2 TRBV20-1
CASKRTSGRLSYEQYF TGTGCCAGCAAACGGACTAGCGGGAGGCTTTCCTACGAGCAGTACTTC few TRBD2 TRBJ2-7 TRBV6-2/TRBV6-3
CAGDRGGYEQYF TGTGCCGGAGACAGGGGCGGCTACGAGCAGTACTTC . TRBD1 TRBJ2-7 TRBV29-1
CTSSRTGVGNTEAFF TGTACCAGTAGTAGGACGGGGGTCGGGAACACTGAAGCTTTCTTT . . TRBJ1-1 TRBV10-2
CASTDIGRETQYF TGTGCCAGTACCGACATCGGGCGGGAGACCCAGTACTTC many . TRBJ2-5 TRBV7-2
CATSRDRLAVTGELFF TGTGCCACCAGCAGAGATAGACTAGCGGTCACCGGGGAGCTGTTTTTT many TRBD2 TRBJ2-2 TRBV15
CASSKTSGGAYEQYF TGTGCCAGCAGCAAGACTAGCGGGGGGGCCTACGAGCAGTACTTC . TRBD2 TRBJ2-7 TRBV7-2
CASSRTGEGTDYGYTF TGTGCCAGCAGTAGGACAGGGGAGGGGACAGACTATGGCTACACCTTC . TRBD1 TRBJ1-2 TRBV25-1
CSGGQGANVLTF TGCAGCGGGGGACAGGGGGCCAACGTCCTGACTTTC . TRBD1 TRBJ2-6 TRBV29-1
CASSLVLANEKLFF TGTGCCAGCAGCTTGGTACTAGCTAATGAAAAACTGTTTTTT . . TRBJ1-4 TRBV7-9
CASSLEGLAYEQYF TGCGCCAGCAGCTTGGAGGGCCTTGCCTACGAGCAGTACTTC . . TRBJ2-7 TRBV5-1
CASSGQGVQETQYF TGTGCCAGCAGTGGACAGGGGGTACAAGAGACCCAGTACTTC once TRBD1 TRBJ2-5 TRBV6-5
CASSLLGVVETQYF TGTGCCAGCAGCTTACTGGGGGTGGTGGAGACCCAGTACTTC many . TRBJ2-5 TRBV7-9
CASIRQGGAEAFF TGTGCCAGCATCAGACAGGGCGGCGCTGAAGCTTTCTTT few TRBD1 TRBJ1-1 TRBV12-3/TRBV12-4
CASSQADRVSTEAIF TGTGCCAGCAGCCAGGCCGACAGGGTGAGCACTGAAGCTATCTTT . TRBD1 TRBJ1-1 TRBV2
CASSFEGVGETQYF TGTGCCAGCAGCTTCGAGGGGGTAGGGGAGACCCAGTACTTC . . TRBJ2-5 TRBV11-2
CAAAGINYGYTF TGTGCCGCCGCCGGGATCAACTACGGCTACACCTTC once . TRBJ1-2 TRBV6-1
CASSLESGPTGGIYGYTF TGCGCCAGCAGCTTGGAGTCAGGGCCTACCGGGGGCATCTATGGCTACACCTTC . . TRBJ1-2 TRBV5-1